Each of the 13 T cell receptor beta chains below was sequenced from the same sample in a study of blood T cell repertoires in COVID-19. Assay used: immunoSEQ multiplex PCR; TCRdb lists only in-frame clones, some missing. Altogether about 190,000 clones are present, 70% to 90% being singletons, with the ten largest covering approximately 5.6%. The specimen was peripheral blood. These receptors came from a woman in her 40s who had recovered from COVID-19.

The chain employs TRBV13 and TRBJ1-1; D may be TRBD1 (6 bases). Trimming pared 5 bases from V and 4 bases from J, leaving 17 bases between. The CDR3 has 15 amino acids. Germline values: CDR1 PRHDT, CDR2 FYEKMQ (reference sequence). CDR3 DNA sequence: TGTGCCAGCAGCGCCGGGGAAACACAGGGCACTGAAGCTTTCTTT. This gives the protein CASSAGETQGTEAFF. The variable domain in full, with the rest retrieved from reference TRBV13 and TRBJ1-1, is AAGVIQSPRHLIKEKRETATLKCYPIPRHDTVYWYQQGPGQDPQFLISFYEKMQSDKGSIPDRFSAQQFSDYHSELNMSSLELGDSALYFCASSAGETQGTEAFFGQGTRLTVV.

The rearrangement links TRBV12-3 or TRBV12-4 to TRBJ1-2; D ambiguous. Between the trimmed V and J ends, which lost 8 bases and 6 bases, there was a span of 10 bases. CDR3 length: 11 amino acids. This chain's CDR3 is CASLHGDGYTF. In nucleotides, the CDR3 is TGTGCCAGCTTACACGGGGATGGCTACACCTTC.

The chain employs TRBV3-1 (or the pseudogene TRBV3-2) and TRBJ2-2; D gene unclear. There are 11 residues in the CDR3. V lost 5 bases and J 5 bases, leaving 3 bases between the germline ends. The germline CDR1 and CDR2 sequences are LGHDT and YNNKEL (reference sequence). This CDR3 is CASSSTGELFF. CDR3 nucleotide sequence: TGTGCCAGCAGCTCAACCGGGGAGCTGTTTTTT.

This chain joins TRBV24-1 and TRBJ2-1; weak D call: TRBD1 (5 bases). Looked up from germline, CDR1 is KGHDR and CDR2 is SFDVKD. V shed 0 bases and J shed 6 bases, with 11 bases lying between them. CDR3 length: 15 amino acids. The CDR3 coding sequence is TGTGCCACCAGTGATTTGACCGACAGTCGCAATGAGCAGTTCTTC. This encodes CATSDLTDSRNEQFF.

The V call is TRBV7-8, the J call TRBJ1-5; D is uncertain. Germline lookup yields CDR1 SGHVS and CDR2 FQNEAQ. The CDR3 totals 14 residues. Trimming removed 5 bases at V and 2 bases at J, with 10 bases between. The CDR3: CASSVVSGNQPQHF. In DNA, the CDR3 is TGTGCCAGCAGCGTTGTCTCGGGCAATCAGCCCCAGCATTTT.

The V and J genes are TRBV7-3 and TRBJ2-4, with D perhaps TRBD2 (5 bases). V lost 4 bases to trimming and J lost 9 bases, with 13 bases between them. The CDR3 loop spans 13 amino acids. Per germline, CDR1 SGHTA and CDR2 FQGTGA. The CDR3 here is CASSSPGESIQYF. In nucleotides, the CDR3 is TGTGCCAGCAGCTCACCCGGGGAGTCCATTCAGTACTTC. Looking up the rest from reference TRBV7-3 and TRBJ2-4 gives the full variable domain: GAGVSQTPSNKVTEKGKYVELRCDPISGHTALYWYRQSLGQGPEFLIYFQGTGAADDSGLPNDRFFAVRPEGSVSTLKIQRTERGDSAVYLCASSSPGESIQYFGAGTRLSVL.

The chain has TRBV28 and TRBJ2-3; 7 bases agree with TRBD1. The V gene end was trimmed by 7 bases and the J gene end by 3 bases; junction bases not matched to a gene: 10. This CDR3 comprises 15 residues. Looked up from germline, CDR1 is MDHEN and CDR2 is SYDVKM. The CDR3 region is CASTIPNRGTDTQYF. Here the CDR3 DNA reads TGTGCCAGCACGATCCCGAACAGGGGTACAGATACGCAGTATTTT.

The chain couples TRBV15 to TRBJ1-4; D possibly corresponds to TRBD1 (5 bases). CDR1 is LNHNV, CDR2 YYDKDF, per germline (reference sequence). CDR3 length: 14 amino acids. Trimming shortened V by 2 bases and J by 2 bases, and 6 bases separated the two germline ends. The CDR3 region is CATSRQGTNEKLFF. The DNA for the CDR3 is TGTGCCACCAGCAGACAGGGTACTAATGAAAAACTGTTTTTT.

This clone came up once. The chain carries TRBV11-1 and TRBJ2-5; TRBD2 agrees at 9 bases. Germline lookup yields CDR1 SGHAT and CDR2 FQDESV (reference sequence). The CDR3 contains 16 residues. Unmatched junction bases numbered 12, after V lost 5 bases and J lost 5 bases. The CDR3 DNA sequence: TGTGCCAGCAGCCTCGGAGGGTTAGCGGGAGCGGAGACCCAGTACTTC. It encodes CASSLGGLAGAETQYF.

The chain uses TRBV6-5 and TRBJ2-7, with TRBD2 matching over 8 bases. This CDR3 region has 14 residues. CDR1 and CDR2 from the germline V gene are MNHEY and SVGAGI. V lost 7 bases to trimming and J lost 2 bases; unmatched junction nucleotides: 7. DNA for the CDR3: TGTGCCAGCAACCCCCCGGGGGGGCCCTACGAGCAGTACTTC. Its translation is CASNPPGGPYEQYF.

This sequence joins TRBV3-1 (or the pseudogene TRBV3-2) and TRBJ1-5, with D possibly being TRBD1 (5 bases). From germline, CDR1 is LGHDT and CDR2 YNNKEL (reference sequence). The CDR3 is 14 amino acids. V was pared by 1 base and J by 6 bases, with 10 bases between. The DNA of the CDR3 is TGTGCCAGCAGCCAAGGGGGGGTAGGTCAGCCCCAGCATTTT. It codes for CASSQGGVGQPQHF.

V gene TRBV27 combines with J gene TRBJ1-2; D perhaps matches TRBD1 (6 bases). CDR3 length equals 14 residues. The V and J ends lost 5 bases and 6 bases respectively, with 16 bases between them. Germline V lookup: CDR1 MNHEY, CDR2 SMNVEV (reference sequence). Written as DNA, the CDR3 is TGTGCCAGCAGTCTCACTCTACAGGGTCATGGCTACACCTTC. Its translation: CASSLTLQGHGYTF.

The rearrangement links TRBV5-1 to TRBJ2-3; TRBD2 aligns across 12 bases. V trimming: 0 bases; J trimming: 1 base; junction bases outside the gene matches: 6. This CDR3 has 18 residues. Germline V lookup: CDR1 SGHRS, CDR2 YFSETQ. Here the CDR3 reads CASSLVTSGSSGTDTQYF. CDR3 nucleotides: TGCGCCAGCAGCTTGGTGACTAGCGGGAGCAGTGGCACAGATACGCAGTATTTT.